This record covers a single T cell receptor beta chain. This CDR3 spans 13 amino acids. In germline, CDR1 is DFQATT, CDR2 SNEGSKA (reference sequence). Trimming took off 4 bases at V and 5 bases at J, with 12 bases between the two ends. TCR beta sequences were obtained from blood CD8+ and CD4+ T cells. The diagnostic criteria were recently defined, and patients with Susac syndrome met them for definite or probable disease. An input of 0.5 to 1 ug of RNA was subjected to reverse transcription using random hexamers. From the immunoSEQ multiplex PCR reads, TCRdb called clonotypes with MiXCR, one entry per CDR3 protein. The data hold 70,000 to 85,000 distinct CDR3 sequences, with approximately 96% observed a single time. This entry is derived from a study of CD8 T cells in Susac syndrome.

The material sequenced was CD8+ T cells from PBMCs. This sequence joins TRBV20-1 and TRBJ1-5; D unresolved. The sequence came from a human donor with Susac syndrome. The CDR3 DNA reads TGCAGTGCTAACCCCTGGAGTGATCAGCCCCAGCATTTT. It specifies CSANPWSDQPQHF.